The clone carrying this T cell receptor beta chain was counted a single time. This record comes from a study of blood T cell repertoires in COVID-19. Study as a whole: Samples came from the United States, Italy and Spain, spanning acute and convalescent COVID-19. From T cells, B-cell-depleted T cells, or PBMCs came the material, which was cDNA or gDNA.

Only in-frame clones appear in the TCRdb table, and some are missing; sequencing was by immunoSEQ multiplex PCR. Here the sample spans around 92,000 clones, about 82% being singletons. V lost 1 base, J lost 4 bases, and 12 bases stayed unmatched. The CDR3 has 18 residues. Germline assignment: CDR1 LNHDA and CDR2 SQIVND (reference sequence). The TCR originated in a human donor in a cohort sampled during active COVID-19. The rearrangement joins TRBV19 to TRBJ2-1; the match to TRBD2 covers 8 bases. The sample consisted of peripheral blood. CDR3 region: CASSIVGLDNLFYNEQFF. CDR3 DNA sequence: TGTGCCAGTAGTATAGTGGGACTAGATAACCTTTTTTACAATGAGCAGTTCTTC.